The 4 T cell receptor beta chains below come from one sample, sequenced in a study of cytomegalovirus exposure and HLA in healthy donors. Amplification used 60 Vbeta primers and 13 Jbeta primers. Produced via immunoSEQ multiplex PCR; TCRdb's table is partial and in-frame only. The top ten hold 7% to 9% of the sample, which has about 94,000 clones, about 75% seen once. Sequencing used PBMCs. The receptors were gathered from a middle-aged man in good health and CMV-seropositive.

The gene calls are TRBV7-6 and TRBJ2-5; 11 positions match TRBD1. Per the germline V gene, CDR1 is SGHVS and CDR2 is FNYEAQ. J was trimmed by 3 bases and V by 6 bases; bases with no gene match: 3. CDR3 length: 14 amino acids. As DNA, the CDR3 is TGTGCCAGCAGAAGGGACAGGGGGGAAGAGACCCAGTACTTC. Its protein product is CASRRDRGEETQYF.

V gene TRBV7-8 combines with J gene TRBJ2-7; 8 bases line up with TRBD2. This CDR3 contains 17 residues. V was clipped by 2 bases and J by 3 bases; unmatched bases: 12. Germline lookup yields CDR1 SGHVS and CDR2 FQNEAQ. The CDR3, as DNA: TGTGCCAGCAGCTTAAATGCGGGAGGACCCCAGAGCTACGAGCAGTACTTC. It specifies CASSLNAGGPQSYEQYF.

This clone was counted only a few times. The chain's CDR3 is CASSEGTEAGGYTF. CDR3 DNA: TGTGCCAGCAGTGAAGGGACAGAGGCGGGTGGCTACACCTTC. The rearrangement links TRBV6-1 to TRBJ1-2; tentative D call: TRBD1 (6 bases). The germline gives CDR1 MNHNS, CDR2 SASEGT. V shed 1 base and J shed 7 bases, with 13 bases lying between them. This CDR3 spans 14 amino acids.

Only a few counts were recorded for this clone. The V and J genes are TRBV18 and TRBJ1-2; TRBD1 matches 7 bases. The V gene's germline CDR1 is KGHSH and CDR2 LQKENI. This CDR3 contains 15 residues. V trimming: 3 bases; J trimming: 4 bases; junction bases outside the gene matches: 8. In DNA form, the CDR3 reads TGTGCCAGCTCACCCGGGACAGAAGGGAGCTATGGCTACACCTTC. Encoded protein: CASSPGTEGSYGYTF.